Shown below are 3 T cell receptor beta chains from a single sample sequenced in a study of blood T cell repertoires in COVID-19. Repertoires were generated with immunoSEQ multiplex PCR, while TCRdb's copy carries only in-frame clones and drops some. The repertoire holds about 350,000 clones, roughly 84% seen once, with roughly 3% in the top ten. Sequenced: PBMCs or T cells enriched from blood (not recorded which). These receptors all stem from a woman in her twenties or thirties who had recovered from COVID-19.

The gene calls are TRBV18 and TRBJ1-5; no firm D call. Germline CDR1 is KGHSH and CDR2 is LQKENI. V lost 6 bases and J 5 bases, leaving 11 bases between the germline ends. The CDR3 consists of 13 residues. The CDR3 nucleotides read TGTGCCAGCTCGCCCCCCGGGGATCAGCCCCAGCATTTT. Its translation is CASSPPGDQPQHF.

The chain uses TRBV30 and TRBJ1-5, with D perhaps TRBD1 (5 bases). CDR1 is GTSNPN, CDR2 SVGIG, per germline (reference sequence). The V and J ends lost 5 bases and 1 base respectively, with 12 bases between them. The CDR3 spans 14 residues. The CDR3 is CAWGRGGSNQPQHF. CDR3 nucleotides: TGTGCCTGGGGACGGGGGGGGAGCAATCAGCCCCAGCATTTT.

This chain uses TRBV28 with TRBJ2-7; possibly TRBD1 for D (6 bases). V shed 3 bases and J shed 2 bases, with 17 bases lying between them. This CDR3 region has 16 residues. Germline CDR1 and CDR2: MDHEN and SYDVKM. CDR3 sequence: CASSLLHREFPYEQYF. The CDR3 region has the DNA TGTGCCAGCAGTTTGCTACACAGGGAGTTCCCCTACGAGCAGTACTTC. The whole variable domain, filled in from reference TRBV28 and TRBJ2-7, reads DVKVTQSSRYLVKRTGEKVFLECVQDMDHENMFWYRQDPGLGLRLIYFSYDVKMKEKGDIPEGYSVSREKKERFSLILESASTNQTSMYLCASSLLHREFPYEQYFGPGTRLTVT.